Sequencing of this T cell receptor (beta chain) was carried out in a study of a mutant IDH1 vaccine in newly diagnosed glioma. In the study overall: Therapy received beforehand was radiotherapy, temozolomide, or both, with most patients given both. Regarding the study as a whole: The study observed vaccine-induced immune responses in approximately 93% of patients.

Documented time point: week 23, last vaccination. Vaccination used 300 ug of mutant IDH1 20-mer peptide per dose, with topical imiquimod. Note on this clone: The antigen is undetermined.

Clones were read by immunoSEQ multiplex PCR, and TCRdb kept only the in-frame ones, dropping some. The table shows around 56,000 clones, with approximately 78% occurring only once. The sequencing used PBMCs, collected from a glioma patient whose treatment included an IDH1 peptide vaccine. This receptor was taken from a woman in her thirties or forties with glioma. Some clones in this sample may be carry-over from other donors' samples.

The CDR3 DNA sequence: TGTGCCAGCAGCTTCCCCGACAGGGACTTCACCGGGGAGCTGTTTTTT. The encoded protein is CASSFPDRDFTGELFF. The chain links TRBV11-2 to TRBJ2-2; TRBD1 might be the D (7 bases). Between the trimmed V and J ends, which lost 3 bases and 4 bases, there was a span of 15 bases. This CDR3 has 16 amino acids. Germline V lookup: CDR1 SGHAT, CDR2 FQNNGV.